Listed below are T cell receptor beta chains from one sample, sequenced in a study of T cells in Graves' hyperthyroidism and ophthalmopathy. Each CDR3 protein is one row after TCRdb ran MiXCR on the multiplex PCR reads. Of roughly 380,000 distinct CDR3 sequences listed, 11% to 15% were seen once; the top ten hold 11%. Sequencing was done on a sample of blood. The receptors originated from a woman aged 55 to 70 with Graves' hyperthyroidism. The CDR3 runs from the conserved cysteine through the conserved F or W. Fields, in order: V gene, D gene, J gene, clone size, CDR3 protein, CDR3 DNA. A D gene is named only where the DNA matches it firmly. Clone size, where shown, is once, few, many, or a class for clones that have expanded.

>TRBV3-1|-|TRBJ2-3|many
CASSDDSSYTDTQYF
TGTGCCAGCAGCGATGACTCCTCTTACACAGATACGCAGTATTTT
>TRBV20-1|-|TRBJ2-7|many
CSASPYEQYF
TGCAGTGCTAGCCCCTACGAGCAGTACTTC
>TRBV29-1|-|TRBJ2-7|many
CSAALTAYEQYF
TGCAGCGCCGCGCTAACAGCCTACGAGCAGTACTTC
>TRBV6-1|-|TRBJ1-1|many
CASRPTVGSEAFF
TGTGCCAGCAGGCCGACAGTTGGGAGTGAAGCTTTCTTT
>TRBV2|TRBD1|TRBJ2-7|many
CASSGGGQGNYYEQYF
TGTGCCAGCAGTGGAGGAGGACAGGGAAACTACTACGAGCAGTACTTC
>TRBV19|TRBD1|TRBJ2-5|many
CASRTGGEETQYF
TGTGCCAGTCGCACAGGGGGCGAAGAGACCCAGTACTTC
>TRBV12-3/TRBV12-4|-|TRBJ1-6|few
CASNQDGLSSPLHF
TGTGCCAGCAACCAGGACGGGCTGAGTTCACCCCTCCACTTT
>TRBV28|-|TRBJ1-5|many
CASRSIYIRFRSNQPQHF
TGTGCCAGCAGATCCATATACATCAGGTTCAGGAGCAATCAGCCCCAGCATTTT
>TRBV7-8|-|TRBJ2-5|many
CASRRGHLQETQYF
TGTGCCAGCAGGAGAGGACATCTTCAAGAGACCCAGTACTTC
>TRBV11-2|-|TRBJ2-2|-
CASSLEGGSNTGELFF
TGTGCCAGCAGCTTAGAGGGGGGCAGCAACACCGGGGAGCTGTTTTTT
>TRBV5-1|TRBD1|TRBJ1-1|many
CASSRSTGGSTEAFF
TGCGCCAGCAGCAGGTCGACAGGGGGGAGCACTGAAGCTTTCTTT
>TRBV11-2|-|TRBJ1-4|many
CASSPGTRREKLFF
TGTGCCAGCAGCCCCGGGACGAGACGTGAAAAACTGTTTTTT
>TRBV12-3/TRBV12-4|TRBD2|TRBJ2-7|many
CASSLLTSKNEQYF
TGTGCCAGCAGTCTCCTGACTAGCAAGAACGAGCAGTACTTC
>TRBV18|TRBD1|TRBJ1-5|few
CASSPGGTGGAGNQPQHF
TGTGCCAGCTCACCAGGTGGAACAGGGGGCGCTGGCAATCAGCCCCAGCATTTT
>TRBV12-3/TRBV12-4|TRBD2|TRBJ2-1|many
CASTPPGTMGNEQFF
TGTGCCAGCACCCCCCCTGGGACTATGGGCAATGAGCAGTTCTTC
>TRBV30|-|TRBJ1-5|many
CAWSYRGNQPQHF
TGTGCCTGGAGTTACAGGGGCAATCAGCCCCAGCATTTT
>TRBV7-2|TRBD1|TRBJ1-4|-
CASSRSGTGHEKLFF
TGTGCCAGCAGCCGTTCCGGGACAGGCCATGAAAAACTGTTTTTT
>TRBV3-1|-|TRBJ2-7|many
CASSQDGNSGAYEQYF
TGTGCCAGCAGCCAAGATGGGAATAGCGGTGCCTACGAGCAGTACTTC
>TRBV12-3/TRBV12-4|TRBD1|TRBJ2-7|many
CASSSRDRGSREQYF
TGTGCCAGCAGTTCCCGGGACAGGGGATCGAGAGAGCAGTACTTC
>TRBV3-1|TRBD1|TRBJ1-4|many
CASSQAGTGLEKLFF
TGTGCCAGCAGCCAAGCCGGGACAGGGCTTGAAAAACTGTTTTTT
>TRBV12-3/TRBV12-4|TRBD1|TRBJ1-5|many
CASTRGTGDVQPQHF
TGTGCCAGCACCCGCGGGACAGGGGATGTTCAGCCCCAGCATTTT
>TRBV11-3|-|TRBJ1-5|many
CASSFGNQPQHF
TGTGCCAGCAGCTTTGGCAATCAGCCCCAGCATTTT
>TRBV18|TRBD2|TRBJ2-1|-
CASSPLASGSSYNEQSF
TGTGCCAGCTCACCATTGGCTAGCGGGAGCTCCTACAATGAGCAGTCCTTC
>TRBV11-2|-|TRBJ2-7|many
CASSFRGGSAYEQYF
TGTGCCAGCAGCTTCAGGGGGGGGTCTGCGTACGAGCAGTACTTC